These 24 T cell receptor beta chains share one sample of origin, sequenced in a study of blood T cell repertoires in COVID-19. Clones were read by immunoSEQ multiplex PCR, and TCRdb kept only the in-frame ones, dropping some. This sample has about 200,000 clones, with more than 85% found just once. The material sequenced was peripheral blood. These receptors originate from a woman aged 45-65 years with COVID-19, enrolled during active disease.

V gene TRBV6-5 combines with J gene TRBJ1-4; 10 positions agree with TRBD1. This CDR3 has 15 amino acids. Trimming at V came to 6 bases and at J to 6 bases, leaving 7 bases not matched to a gene. Germline CDR1 and CDR2: MNHEY and SVGAGI. In DNA form, the CDR3 reads TGTGCCAGCAGGAGGGACAGGGGATACGATGAAAAACTGTTTTTT. It is translated as CASRRDRGYDEKLFF.

V and J are TRBV29-1 and TRBJ1-1; 9 nucleotides agree with TRBD1. V shed 2 bases, J shed 1 base, and the junction held 8 bases outside the gene matches. There are 16 residues in the CDR3. Germline V lookup: CDR1 SQVTM, CDR2 ANQGSEA. The CDR3 DNA follows: TGCAGCGTTGAACCCAGGACAGGGGTGCGGAACACTGAAGCTTTCTTT. Its translation is CSVEPRTGVRNTEAFF.

V usage is TRBV7-3 and J usage is TRBJ2-3, with D possibly TRBD2 on 5 matching bases. The CDR3 contains 18 residues. With 2 bases removed from V and 2 bases from J, the gap between germline ends came to 20 bases. Germline lookup yields CDR1 SGHTA and CDR2 FQGTGA. The CDR3 reads CASSLDSGMSLPTDTQYF. CDR3 nucleotide sequence: TGTGCCAGCAGCTTAGATTCCGGGATGAGCCTACCCACAGATACGCAGTATTTT.

CDR3 nucleotide sequence: TGCAGTGCTAGTCTTTGGCGGTCGCAGTATTTT. It yields the protein CSASLWRSQYF. This chain joins TRBV20-1 and TRBJ2-3; D not resolved. CDR3 length equals 11 residues. V was clipped by 3 bases and J by 10 bases, with 11 bases between them. The germline V gene encodes CDR1 DFQATT and CDR2 SNEGSKA (reference sequence).

This CDR3 is CASSLGATYEQYV. The CDR3 DNA reads as TGTGCCAGCAGTCTAGGGGCGACCTACGAGCAGTACGTC. This rearrangement joins TRBV6-5 to TRBJ2-7; TRBD1 might be the D (5 bases). Germline V gene lookup returns CDR1 MNHEY and CDR2 SVGAGI. The CDR3 consists of 13 residues. V was cut by 5 bases and J by 2 bases, with 10 bases left in between.

The chain joins TRBV7-2 to TRBJ2-7; D perhaps matches TRBD1 (6 bases). The V gene lost 2 bases and the J gene lost 5 bases, with 19 bases spanning the gap. There are 16 residues in the CDR3. The germline V gene has CDR1 SGHTA and CDR2 FQGNSA. CDR3 amino acids: CASSLSLTGSLDEQYV. CDR3 nucleotide sequence: TGTGCCAGCAGCTTAAGTCTAACAGGGAGTCTCGACGAGCAGTACGTC.

The chain has TRBV6-1 and TRBJ2-7, with D unclear. V was clipped by 1 base and J by 3 bases, with 10 bases between them. Germline loops: CDR1 MNHNS, CDR2 SASEGT. The CDR3 runs to 14 residues. As DNA, the CDR3 is TGTGCCAGCAGTGAAGTCAGAAACTACTACGAGCAGTACTTC. It translates to CASSEVRNYYEQYF.

The rearrangement uses TRBV19 and TRBJ2-7, with D unclear. The CDR3 is 14 amino acids. The V gene lost 4 bases and the J gene lost 0 bases, with 10 bases spanning the gap. The germline gives CDR1 LNHDA, CDR2 SQIVND (reference sequence). The CDR3 loop is CASSTGLGSYEQYV. CDR3 sequence (DNA): TGTGCCAGTAGTACAGGTCTGGGCTCCTACGAGCAGTACGTC.

This clone was found a few times. V and J are TRBV29-1 and TRBJ2-1; D possibly corresponds to TRBD1 (5 bases). Germline CDR1 is SQVTM and CDR2 is ANQGSEA. Trimming shortened V by 1 base and J by 6 bases, and 7 bases separated the two germline ends. This CDR3 spans 12 amino acids. CDR3 nucleotides: TGCAGCGTTGAAGGGCAGGGCAATGAGCAGTTCTTC. This sequence encodes CSVEGQGNEQFF.

The J gene is TRBJ2-7, the V gene TRBV28; possible D gene TRBD2, 6 bases. Germline CDR1 is MDHEN and CDR2 is SYDVKM. The V gene lost 2 bases and the J gene lost 2 bases, with 10 bases spanning the gap. The CDR3 is 14 residues long. CDR3 DNA: TGTGCCAGCAGTTTAATAGCGGCCGCCTACGAGCAGTACTTC. This codes for CASSLIAAAYEQYF.

The J gene is TRBJ1-5, the V gene TRBV19, with 8 bases lining up with TRBD1. CDR3 length: 18 amino acids. The germline V gene has CDR1 LNHDA and CDR2 SQIVND (reference sequence). The junction had 14 bases not matched to a gene; V was cut back by 6 bases and J by 1 base. The CDR3 coding sequence is TGTGCCAGTAGCTTCGGACAGGGCTGGGGTATAAGCAATCAGCCCCAGCATTTT. Encoded protein: CASSFGQGWGISNQPQHF.

This clone was recorded only once. The rearrangement joins TRBV19 to TRBJ2-7; D uncertain. Germline assignment: CDR1 LNHDA and CDR2 SQIVND (reference sequence). This CDR3 is built from 13 residues. Trimming left V 5 bases short and J 1 base short, with 9 bases between. CDR3 sequence: CASSETGSYEQYF. The CDR3 DNA follows: TGTGCCAGTAGTGAGACCGGGTCCTACGAGCAGTACTTC.

The chain carries TRBV11-2 and TRBJ2-1; D is possibly TRBD1 (5 bases). There are 15 residues in the CDR3. CDR1 SGHAT and CDR2 FQNNGV come from the germline V gene. V was shortened by 0 bases and J by 4 bases, with 10 bases between the two germline ends. The CDR3 spells CASSLDRDRYNEQFF. CDR3 bases: TGTGCCAGCAGCTTAGATCGAGACAGATACAATGAGCAGTTCTTC.

The J gene is TRBJ1-6, the V gene TRBV9; D not resolved. The CDR3 length is 14 residues. The V gene's germline CDR1 is SGDLS and CDR2 YYNGEE. V lost 3 bases and J 10 bases, leaving 14 bases between the germline ends. CDR3 coding DNA: TGTGCCAGCAGCGCTGGCGGGAGTTTGTCACCCCTCCACTTT. Protein product: CASSAGGSLSPLHF.

The V gene is TRBV7-2, the J gene TRBJ1-6; D gene ambiguous. Germline V lookup: CDR1 SGHTA, CDR2 FQGNSA. The CDR3 loop spans 14 amino acids. Trimming pared 1 base from V and 9 bases from J, leaving 10 bases between. CDR3 protein: CASSLETGTSPLHF. CDR3 sequence (DNA): TGTGCCAGCAGCTTAGAAACGGGAACTTCACCCCTCCACTTT. The full variable domain, with the rest looked up from reference TRBV7-2 and TRBJ1-6, is GAGVSQSPSNKVTEKGKDVELRCDPISGHTALYWYRQSLGQGLEFLIYFQGNSAPDKSGLPSDRFSAERTGGSVSTLTIQRTQQEDSAVYLCASSLETGTSPLHFGNGTRLTVT.

The chain employs TRBV11-3 and TRBJ1-2, with D unresolved. From germline, CDR1 is SGHNT and CDR2 YENEEA. The length of the CDR3 is 15 residues. Trimming removed 0 bases at V and 2 bases at J, with 10 bases between. CDR3: CASSLEGQQNYGYTF. As DNA, the CDR3 is TGTGCCAGCAGCTTAGAGGGCCAACAGAACTATGGCTACACCTTC.

This sequence joins TRBV4-1 and TRBJ2-1, with 14 bases fitting TRBD2. This CDR3 is 15 amino acids long. Germline V gives CDR1 MGHRA, CDR2 YSYEKL. J was trimmed by 10 bases and V by 1 base; bases with no gene match: 3. The CDR3 sequence: CASSQGTSGGWEQFF. CDR3 coding DNA: TGCGCCAGCAGCCAAGGGACTAGCGGGGGGTGGGAGCAGTTCTTC.

The CDR3 here is CSVQRRTGDGEQYF. CDR3 DNA sequence: TGCAGCGTACAACGGAGAACGGGGGATGGGGAGCAGTACTTC. The chain couples TRBV29-1 to TRBJ2-7; the D gene is possibly TRBD2 (6 bases). CDR3 length: 14 residues. CDR1 is SQVTM and CDR2 is ANQGSEA in the germline V gene. V lost 6 bases to trimming and J lost 7 bases, with 22 bases between them.

The chain combines TRBV27 with TRBJ1-6; D unresolved. Trimming pared 5 bases from V and 0 bases from J, leaving 11 bases between. The CDR3 has 16 residues. CDR1 MNHEY and CDR2 SMNVEV come from the germline V gene (reference sequence). CDR3 coding DNA: TGTGCCAGCAGTCTTGACTGGAGCTCCTATAATTCACCCCTCCACTTT. This sequence encodes CASSLDWSSYNSPLHF.

The chain links TRBV18 to TRBJ2-7, with TRBD1 identical over 7 bases. Per the germline V gene, CDR1 is KGHSH and CDR2 is LQKENI. The CDR3 sequence is 13 residues long. The J segment lost 7 bases and the V segment lost 3 bases, leaving 6 bases of the junction unmatched. The CDR3 sequence: CASSPRQGDEQYV. As DNA, the CDR3 is TGTGCCAGCTCACCTCGACAGGGTGATGAGCAGTACGTC.

V and J are TRBV4-1 and TRBJ2-5; D gene unclear. The length of the CDR3 is 13 residues. The germline CDR1 and CDR2 sequences are MGHRA and YSYEKL. Between the trimmed V and J ends, which lost 2 bases and 2 bases, there was a span of 6 bases. CDR3 sequence (DNA): TGCGCCAGCAGCCAATTCAGACAAGAGACCCAGTACTTC. Its protein product is CASSQFRQETQYF.

Concerning this clone itself: This sample also contains other DNA sequences that code for the same CDR3. The rearrangement joins TRBV3-1 (or the pseudogene TRBV3-2) to TRBJ2-3, with 7 nucleotides matching TRBD2. This CDR3 spans 15 amino acids. V trimming: 1 base; J trimming: 0 bases; junction bases outside the gene matches: 1. The germline gives CDR1 LGHDT, CDR2 YNNKEL (reference sequence). CDR3 nucleotide sequence: TGTGCCAGCAGCCAAGGAGCGGGAAGCACAGATACGCAGTATTTT. Residues: CASSQGAGSTDTQYF.

The rearrangement joins TRBV5-1 to TRBJ2-7; the D gene is possibly TRBD2 (6 bases). V was trimmed by 0 bases and J by 7 bases, leaving 17 bases between them. The CDR3 has 15 residues. The V gene's germline CDR1 is SGHRS and CDR2 YFSETQ. The CDR3 reads CASSLAGGPLQEQYF. In DNA, the CDR3 is TGCGCCAGCAGCTTGGCCGGGGGACCACTGCAAGAGCAGTACTTC.

This chain links TRBV9 with TRBJ2-1; no reliable D call. The length of the CDR3 is 12 residues. Germline V gene lookup returns CDR1 SGDLS and CDR2 YYNGEE. Trimming pared 4 bases from V and 1 base from J, leaving 3 bases between. The CDR3 DNA is TGTGCCAGCAGCCCATCCTACAATGAGCAGTTCTTC. Translating gives CASSPSYNEQFF.